This TCR beta chain was retrieved from a study of OX40 agonist ivuxolimab in advanced cancers. Regarding the study in general: Ivuxolimab, which targeted the costimulatory receptor OX40 (CD134), was an agonistic, fully human IgG2 monoclonal antibody. Intravenous ivuxolimab was administered to patients every 2 weeks at six dose levels: 0.01, 0.1, 0.3, 1.5, 3 and 10 mg/kg. The monotherapy dose-escalation portion (N of about 50 patients) of the phase I ivuxolimab trial is reported in the paper. A male proportion of 82.7% and a mean age of 60 years, ranging from 23 to 79, were recorded for the dose-escalation cohort. Prior anti-PD-1, anti-PD-L1 or anti-CTLA-4 therapy was permitted, and checkpoint inhibitors had been received by about 36% of dose-escalation patients. Of the approximately 53 patients in dose escalation, 19 had hepatocellular carcinoma, about 15 had melanoma, 9 had renal cell carcinoma and 9 had head and neck cancer. Partial responses occurred in three dose-escalation patients, of whom one had hepatocellular carcinoma and two had cutaneous melanoma. Peripheral TCRbeta sequencing aimed to test whether ivuxolimab altered TCR sequence diversity and caused clonal T-cell expansion. The research as a whole found: Low levels of normalized T-cell clonal expansion were also seen in some patients who did not respond. In partial responders in the 0.1-3.0 mg/kg groups, normalized peripheral clonal expansion was found to be among the lowest, especially among CD8+ T cells. Clonal expansion of both CD4+ and CD8+ blood T cells was observed from baseline to week 6 at doses 0.1 to 3.0 mg/kg. After ivuxolimab, CD8+ T cells had more expanded clones than CD4+ T cells on average. Which antigens the clonally expanded peripheral T cells were specific for was not determined.

In its sample, this clone was seen once. Its antigen specificity is not known. No qualities accompany the bases; no much larger clone lies one base away. Genomic DNA was extracted from sorted cells for sequencing of the TCRbeta CDR3 region. The immunoSEQ Assay was used for sequencing of TCRbeta CDR3 regions. The clones in this table, taken by TCRdb from immuneACCESS, are in-frame only. Not every clone is retained; where verified, under half of the shortfall comes from an unresolved V gene, and the cause of the rest is unknown. This sample has 50,000 to 70,000 clones in its table, and 80% to 90% of those were observed once. In total, the top ten clones hold 14% of the sample. Between the V and J ends, shortened by 4 bases and 3 bases respectively, the junction contains 19 bases. CDR1 and CDR2, per the germline V gene, are MDHEN and SYDVKM. The CDR3 goes from the cysteine to the phenylalanine over 16 residues. CDR3 DNA only is kept here, 48 bases in frame from base 1.

The trial excluded patients who had a history of autoimmune disease or were on systemic immunosuppression. Peripheral blood for TCR sequencing was collected from all dose cohorts at baseline, on cycle 4 day 1, and on cycle 7 day 1. The samples were taken from a phase I, first-in-human, multicenter, open-label dose-escalation trial of ivuxolimab. Adults with locally advanced or metastatic melanoma, renal cell carcinoma, hepatocellular carcinoma or head and neck squamous cell carcinoma were enrolled in the trial. CD4+ and CD8+ T cells were sorted separately from peripheral blood before TCR sequencing.

The clonotype originates from an adult with an advanced solid tumor such as melanoma, head and neck, liver or kidney cancer. The chain uses TRBV28 and TRBJ2-7, with no confidently assigned D gene. The specimen comprised CD4+ or CD8+ T cells sorted from blood, sampled in a trial of the OX40 agonist ivuxolimab. The DNA sequence is TGTGCCAGCAGTTATGGGATTGGGGTAGTTAACTACGAGCAGTACTTC. This sequence encodes CASSYGIGVVNYEQYF. Outside the CDR3, residues come from the reference TRBV28 and TRBJ2-7 proteins, so the full variable domain is: DVKVTQSSRYLVKRTGEKVFLECVQDMDHENMFWYRQDPGLGLRLIYFSYDVKMKEKGDIPEGYSVSREKKERFSLILESASTNQTSMYLCASSYGIGVVNYEQYFGPGTRLTVT.